Below, 14 T cell receptor beta chains from the same sample are listed, as sequenced in a study of identical twins. In TCRdb, the 5' RACE reads were re-called with MiXCR into one record per CDR3 protein. The profile shows roughly 1,500,000 distinct CDR3 sequences, around 33% of them singletons. The sequencing sample was made of cord blood. These receptors were collected from a newborn girl in good health.

This clonotype was detected a few times. The chain links TRBV4-2 to TRBJ2-3; no clear D gene. There are 15 residues in the CDR3. V lost 4 bases and J lost 8, with 19 bases in between. CDR1 and CDR2 (germline): LGHNA, YNFKEQ. CDR3 region: CASSLGMARKGTQYF. Written as DNA, the CDR3 is TGTGCCAGCAGCCTTGGCATGGCACGCAAGGGTACGCAGTATTTT.

In this sample, this clonotype turned up a few times. V and J are TRBV4-2 and TRBJ2-1; D is unclear. The DNA end lines up better with TRBJ2-7; the J call may be wrong. Germline CDR1 and CDR2: LGHNA and YNFKEQ. The CDR3 length is 17 residues. The CDR3: CASSQEASSAEYNEQYF. The CDR3 bases are TGTGCCAGCAGCCAAGAGGCCTCCTCAGCCGAATACAATGAGCAGTACTTC.

The chain couples TRBV2 to TRBJ1-5, with D unclear. V was trimmed by 6 bases and J by 4 bases, leaving 13 bases between them. CDR3 length equals 14 residues. Germline loops: CDR1 SNHLY, CDR2 FYNNEI. The CDR3 loop is CASSGPRANQPQHF. For the CDR3, the DNA is TGTGCCAGCAGCGGGCCAAGGGCAAATCAGCCCCAGCATTTT.

A word on this clonotype: The junction and the germline gene differ at one end; a read error may be behind it. The chain employs TRBV3-1 and TRBJ1-5; a weak D match, TRBD1 (6 bases). CDR1 LGHDT and CDR2 YNNKEL come from the germline V gene (reference sequence). The CDR3 runs 12 residues. The CDR3 protein is CAGSRGGQPQHF. CDR3 in DNA: TGTGCCGGCAGCCGAGGGGGTCAGCCCCAGCATTTT. Based on the CDR3 plus reference TRBV3-1 and TRBJ1-5, the full variable domain is DTAVSQTPKYLVTQMGNDKSIKCEQNLGHDTMYWYKQDSKKFLKIMFSYNNKELIINETVPNRFSPKSPDKAHLNLHINSLELGDSAVYFCAGSRGGQPQHFGDGTRLSIL.

This clonotype has a handful of counts. The chain recombines TRBV5-6 with TRBJ1-2, with D uncertain. The CDR3 totals 14 residues. V lost 2 bases to trimming and J lost 0 bases, with 8 bases between them. Looked up from germline, CDR1 is SGHDT and CDR2 is YYEEEE. The CDR3 loop reads CASSLDESNYGYTF. CDR3 sequence (DNA): TGTGCCAGCAGCTTAGACGAATCTAACTATGGCTACACCTTC.

Of note for this clonotype: Given a much more abundant clone one base away, this may be a read error. The chain uses TRBV29-1 and TRBJ2-7; D unresolved. The CDR3 totals 15 residues. From germline, CDR1 is SQVTM and CDR2 ANQGSEA. V gave up 2 bases and J gave up 7 bases, with 21 bases separating them. This chain's CDR3 is CSVERISSAYNEQYF. In DNA, the CDR3 is TGCAGCGTTGAAAGAATCAGTTCGGCCTACAATGAGCAGTACTTC.

This rearrangement joins TRBV20-1 to TRBJ2-7; tentatively, D is TRBD2 (6 bases). The germline V gene has CDR1 DFQATT and CDR2 SNEGSKA (reference sequence). The CDR3 has 13 residues. V lost 5 bases and J 3 bases, leaving 14 bases between the germline ends. The CDR3 loop reads CSAPRGSNYEQYF. The CDR3, as DNA: TGCAGTGCTCCTCGGGGGAGCAACTACGAGCAGTACTTC.

Comments on this clonotype: The germline gene is not matched at one end of the junction; a read error may be the cause. The CDR3 spells CSVDPGLAGGLSYKEQFF. The CDR3 nucleotides are TGCAGCGTTGATCCGGGACTAGCGGGAGGACTCTCCTACAAGGAGCAGTTCTTC. This rearrangement joins TRBV29-1 to TRBJ2-1; the match to TRBD2 covers 15 bases. The CDR3 loop spans 18 amino acids. Germline V gene lookup returns CDR1 SQVTM and CDR2 ANQGSEA.

This chain links TRBV27 with TRBJ2-1, with 12 bases lining up with TRBD2. In germline, CDR1 is MNHEY, CDR2 SMNVEV (reference sequence). The CDR3 is 18 amino acids. J lost 0 bases, V lost 0 bases, and 3 bases had no gene match. The CDR3 here is CASSLSSTSGSSYNEQFF. DNA of the CDR3: TGTGCCAGCAGTTTATCGTCGACTAGCGGGAGCTCCTACAATGAGCAGTTCTTC.

V and J are TRBV27 and TRBJ2-2, with TRBD2 identical over 9 bases. Germline trimming cut 9 bases from V and 10 bases from J; bases unmatched to any gene: 12. This CDR3 is built from 14 residues. CDR1 and CDR2 (germline): MNHEY, SMNVEV (reference sequence). The CDR3 reads CASRLAGARVELFF. In DNA form, the CDR3 reads TGTGCCAGTCGATTAGCGGGGGCACGAGTGGAGCTGTTTTTT.

This clonotype was seen a handful of times. V is TRBV3-1 and J is TRBJ1-2, with TRBD1 matching 8 bases. After removal of 2 bases from V and 5 bases from J, the junction contained 7 bases not matched to a gene. Germline assignment: CDR1 LGHDT and CDR2 YNNKEL (reference sequence). The CDR3 has 15 amino acids. The CDR3 sequence is CASSQSGTGPYGYTF. The DNA for the CDR3 is TGTGCCAGCAGCCAATCCGGGACAGGACCTTATGGCTACACCTTC.

The CDR3 coding sequence is TGTGCCAGCAGCCATGGTCGCAATCAGCCCCAGCATTTT. Amino acid sequence: CASSHGRNQPQHF. The J gene is TRBJ1-5, the V gene TRBV3-1; D unclear. Germline assignment: CDR1 LGHDT and CDR2 YNNKEL (reference sequence). CDR3 length: 13 amino acids. Trimming took 3 bases from V and 2 from J, leaving 5 bases between them. Drawing the rest from reference TRBV3-1 and TRBJ1-5, the complete variable domain is DTAVSQTPKYLVTQMGNDKSIKCEQNLGHDTMYWYKQDSKKFLKIMFSYNNKELIINETVPNRFSPKSPDKAHLNLHINSLELGDSAVYFCASSHGRNQPQHFGDGTRLSIL.

J is TRBJ2-1 and V is TRBV27; 7 positions agree with TRBD1. Germline loops: CDR1 MNHEY, CDR2 SMNVEV (reference sequence). This CDR3 comprises 14 residues. V shed 6 bases, J shed 0 bases, and the junction held 2 bases outside the gene matches. The CDR3 protein is CASRRGHSYNEQFF. CDR3 sequence (DNA): TGTGCCAGCAGGAGGGGGCACTCCTACAATGAGCAGTTCTTC.

This clonotype turned up a few times. The junction shows a germline mismatch at one end, possibly a read error. This sequence joins TRBV14 and TRBJ2-7; D ambiguous. Germline V gives CDR1 SGHDN, CDR2 FVKESK. The CDR3 is 17 residues long. CDR3 loop: CASSQKAARYLPYKQYF. In DNA form, the CDR3 reads TGTGCCAGCAGCCAAAAAGCAGCTAGGTACCTTCCCTACAAGCAGTACTTC. The full variable domain, its missing parts supplied by reference TRBV14 and TRBJ2-7, is EAGVTQFPSHSVIEKGQTVTLRCDPISGHDNLYWYRRVMGKEIKFLLHFVKESKQDESGMPNNRFLAERTGGTYSTLKVQPAELEDSGVYFCASSQKAARYLPYKQYFGPGTRLTVT.